This T cell receptor (beta chain) was observed in a study of Tregs in tolerant kidney transplant recipients. Findings and limits, study-wide: Some patients' samples used different primers over time, so nucleotide sequences weren't comparable. Donor-specific Treg expansion exceeded global Treg expansion in tolerant patients, suggesting antigen drive. Biological reproducibility was not directly addressed in this study.

Unstimulated Tregs (CD4+CD25+CD127-) and CD4+CD25- non-Tregs were sorted from PBMCs. Profiling relied on immunoSEQ multiplex PCR, and the TCRdb table lists in-frame clones only, not all of them. This sample contains 50,000 or so clones. Turning to this clone: The antigen is undetermined. The read halts 3 residues ahead of the CDR3 end, with the missing end drawn from the germline J gene.

Looked up from germline, CDR1 is SNHLY and CDR2 is FYNNEI. The CDR3 extends over 18 amino acids. Trimming removed 8 bases from V and 4 bases from J, with 30 bases in between. This specimen consisted of CD4+ T cells from blood, obtained before the transplant. This clonotype originated in a human donor who received a combined kidney and bone marrow transplant. This chain joins TRBV2 and TRBJ2-7; D unclear. The CDR3 region is CASLTTEKGSLGPYEQYF. The CDR3 bases that were read are TGTGCCAGCCTAACGACCGAGAAAGGGTCTCTCGGCCCTTACGAG.